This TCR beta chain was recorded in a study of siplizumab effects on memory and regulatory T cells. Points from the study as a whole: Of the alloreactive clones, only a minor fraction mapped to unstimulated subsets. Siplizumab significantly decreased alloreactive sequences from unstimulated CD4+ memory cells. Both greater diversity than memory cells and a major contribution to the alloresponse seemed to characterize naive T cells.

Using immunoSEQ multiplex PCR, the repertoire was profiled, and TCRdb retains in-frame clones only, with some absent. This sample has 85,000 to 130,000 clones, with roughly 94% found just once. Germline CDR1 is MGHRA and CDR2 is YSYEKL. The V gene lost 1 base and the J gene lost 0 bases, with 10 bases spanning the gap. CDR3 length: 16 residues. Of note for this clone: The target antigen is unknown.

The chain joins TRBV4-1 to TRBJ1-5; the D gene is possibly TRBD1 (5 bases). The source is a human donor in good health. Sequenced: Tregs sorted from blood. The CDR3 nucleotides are TGCGCCAGCAGCCAAGTATCAGGGAGTAGCAATCAGCCCCAGCATTTT. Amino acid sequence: CASSQVSGSSNQPQHF.